The clone carrying this TCR beta chain occurred once. The CDR3 covers 15 residues. Germline V lookup: CDR1 SGDLS, CDR2 YYNGEE. Trimming removed 0 bases from V and 4 bases from J, with 10 bases in between. The sample belongs to a study of control samples from healthy donors and cancer patients. The data were produced by immunoSEQ multiplex PCR, yet TCRdb's version contains in-frame clones alone and is incomplete. This table has 120,000 or so clones, 80% to 90% appearing once. This sequence originates from a man in his fifties or sixties in good health. The chain links TRBV9 to TRBJ2-2; D is unresolved. The source material was blood. The CDR3 nucleotides read TGTGCCAGCAGCGTAGACTGGGATCGCACCGGGGAGCTGTTTTTT. As protein: CASSVDWDRTGELFF.